This T cell receptor (beta chain) was captured by sequencing in a study of T cells in localized non-small cell lung cancer. The CDR3 runs to 13 residues. V trimming: 7 bases; J trimming: 5 bases; junction bases outside the gene matches: 5. The germline V gene has CDR1 SQVTM and CDR2 ANQGSEA. Profiling relied on immunoSEQ multiplex PCR, and the TCRdb table lists in-frame clones only, not all of them. Of about 33,000 clones listed, 92% were seen once; the top ten hold around 2.1%. Sequencing was performed on peripheral blood, taken before any cancer treatment. This receptor was taken from a female donor older than 55 with stage I lung adenocarcinoma. This chain connects TRBV29-1 to TRBJ2-3; 11 bases align to TRBD2. This chain's CDR3 is CSAPSGGLDTQYF. In DNA form, the CDR3 reads TGCAGCGCACCTAGCGGGGGGTTAGATACGCAGTATTTT.